These 14 T cell receptor beta chains were sequenced from one sample in a study of cytomegalovirus exposure and HLA in healthy donors. 60 Vbeta and 13 Jbeta primers were used in PCR. Only in-frame clones appear in the TCRdb table, and some are missing; sequencing was by immunoSEQ multiplex PCR. The sample lists around 70,000 clones; just over 85% were seen once. The sequencing input was PBMCs. The receptors were sampled from a woman in her 30s in good health and CMV-seronegative.

About this clone itself: The junction departs from germline at one end; a sequencing error may be responsible. This chain connects TRBV7-7 to TRBJ2-5; D not resolved. Germline CDR1 SSHAT, CDR2 FNYEAQ (reference sequence). The CDR3 is made up of 13 amino acids. The DNA for the CDR3 is TGTGCTAGCAGCGTGCGCCTACAAGAGACCCAGTACTTC. This encodes CASSVRLQETQYF.

The chain links TRBV28 to TRBJ2-1, with TRBD2 identical over 10 bases. CDR1 and CDR2 (germline): MDHEN, SYDVKM. V shed 5 bases and J 1 base; nucleotides not matched to a gene: 5. This CDR3 comprises 16 residues. The CDR3 nucleotides read TGTGCCAGCAGTCCCTATAGCGGGAGGTCCTACAATGAGCAGTTCTTC. Protein sequence: CASSPYSGRSYNEQFF. The whole variable domain, filled in from reference TRBV28 and TRBJ2-1, reads DVKVTQSSRYLVKRTGEKVFLECVQDMDHENMFWYRQDPGLGLRLIYFSYDVKMKEKGDIPEGYSVSREKKERFSLILESASTNQTSMYLCASSPYSGRSYNEQFFGPGTRLTVL.

The chain links TRBV15 to TRBJ2-7; 10 positions match TRBD2. This CDR3 is built from 15 residues. V was pared by 3 bases and J by 4 bases, with 6 bases of the junction left unmatched. In germline, CDR1 is LNHNV, CDR2 YYDKDF (reference sequence). Here the CDR3 reads CATSSKREGPYEQYF. CDR3 DNA: TGTGCCACCAGCAGCAAGCGGGAGGGCCCATACGAGCAGTACTTC.

The rearrangement uses TRBV11-2 and TRBJ2-1; D is ambiguous. The germline V and J ends were trimmed by 5 bases and 3 bases, with 8 bases remaining between them. Germline loops: CDR1 SGHAT, CDR2 FQNNGV. The CDR3 consists of 13 residues. The CDR3 DNA sequence: TGTGCCAGCAGCGCCGGGTACTACAATGAGCAGTTCTTC. Encoded protein: CASSAGYYNEQFF.

This rearrangement joins TRBV2 to TRBJ1-6; possibly TRBD1 for D (6 bases). V was shortened by 8 bases and J by 1 base, with 18 bases between the two germline ends. CDR1 and CDR2 from the germline V gene are SNHLY and FYNNEI. The CDR3 runs 17 residues. In DNA form, the CDR3 reads TGTGCCAGCGGCCGGCGGGGGGCGCGGTCCTATAATTCACCCCTCCACTTT. It translates to CASGRRGARSYNSPLHF.

This chain links TRBV7-2 with TRBJ2-2; D not certain. Trimming left V 6 bases short and J 0 bases short, with 14 bases between. CDR3 size: 16 residues. Germline V gives CDR1 SGHTA, CDR2 FQGNSA. CDR3 DNA: TGTGCCAGCAGGAACTTTACTGGTCCGAACACCGGGGAGCTGTTTTTT. It translates to CASRNFTGPNTGELFF.

This chain joins TRBV18 and TRBJ2-7, with TRBD1 matching 7 bases. Unmatched junction bases numbered 6, after V lost 4 bases and J lost 0 bases. CDR3 length equals 15 residues. Germline assignment: CDR1 KGHSH and CDR2 LQKENI. The CDR3 nucleotides read TGTGCCAGCTCACTTGCCGGGACAGCCTCCTACGAGCAGTACTTC. Residues: CASSLAGTASYEQYF.

This clone is a singleton in its sample. V and J are TRBV6-6 and TRBJ1-1; 7 bases fit TRBD1. The CDR3 loop spans 13 amino acids. Germline CDR1 is MNHNY and CDR2 is SVGAGI (reference sequence). Trimming at V came to 5 bases and at J to 6 bases, leaving 6 bases not matched to a gene. The CDR3 nucleotides read TGTGCCAGCAGTCACAGGGGTGGCGCTGAAGCTTTCTTT. It yields the protein CASSHRGGAEAFF.

This rearrangement joins TRBV25-1 to TRBJ2-7; D possibly corresponds to TRBD1 (5 bases). This CDR3 is built from 15 residues. Looked up from germline, CDR1 is MGHDK and CDR2 is SYGVNS. Between the trimmed V and J ends, which lost 6 bases and 2 bases, there was a span of 17 bases. This CDR3 is CASSPSTGATYEQYF. DNA of the CDR3: TGTGCCAGCAGCCCGAGCACTGGGGCAACCTACGAGCAGTACTTC.

The chain links TRBV2 to TRBJ1-4; D is possibly TRBD1 (6 bases). The CDR3 has 15 residues. CDR1 SNHLY and CDR2 FYNNEI come from the germline V gene. V was clipped by 6 bases and J by 4 bases, with 15 bases between them. The CDR3 protein is CASSQGRLHNEKLFF. The CDR3 DNA reads TGTGCCAGCAGCCAGGGGCGTCTACATAATGAAAAACTGTTTTTT.

This sequence joins TRBV4-3 and TRBJ2-2; TRBD2 agrees at 13 bases. There are 17 residues in the CDR3. The J segment lost 5 bases and the V segment lost 0 bases, leaving 3 bases of the junction unmatched. Germline assignment: CDR1 LGHNA and CDR2 YSLEER. The CDR3 loop is CASSQDRTSGRTGELFF. CDR3 in DNA: TGCGCCAGCAGCCAAGATAGGACTAGCGGGAGAACCGGGGAGCTGTTTTTT.

This chain links TRBV11-1 with TRBJ2-7; 7 bases line up with TRBD2. Trimming removed 5 bases from V and 3 bases from J; junction bases left unmatched: 13. The CDR3 extends over 16 amino acids. The germline CDR1 and CDR2 sequences are SGHAT and FQDESV (reference sequence). The CDR3 coding sequence is TGTGCCAGCAGCCCCCCTCGGGGGAGGGCAGGCTACGAGCAGTACTTC. Amino acids: CASSPPRGRAGYEQYF.

The chain couples TRBV7-2 to TRBJ1-2; D perhaps matches TRBD1 (6 bases). CDR1 and CDR2 from the germline V gene are SGHTA and FQGNSA. The CDR3 consists of 14 residues. V was pared by 5 bases and J by 3 bases, with 13 bases between. DNA for the CDR3: TGTGCCAGCAGCAGCCCATCAGGGGACTATGGCTACACCTTC. This translates into CASSSPSGDYGYTF. Combining the CDR3 with reference TRBV7-2 and TRBJ1-2 gives the whole variable domain GAGVSQSPSNKVTEKGKDVELRCDPISGHTALYWYRQSLGQGLEFLIYFQGNSAPDKSGLPSDRFSAERTGGSVSTLTIQRTQQEDSAVYLCASSSPSGDYGYTFGSGTRLTVV.

J is TRBJ1-1 and V is TRBV7-8; possible D gene TRBD1, 5 bases. This CDR3 is built from 16 residues. In germline, CDR1 is SGHVS, CDR2 FQNEAQ. Trimming stripped 1 base from V and 2 bases from J, with 14 bases between. The CDR3: CASSLEIGGTNTEAFF. In DNA form, the CDR3 reads TGTGCCAGCAGCTTAGAGATCGGAGGGACCAACACTGAAGCTTTCTTT.